A selection of T cell receptor beta chains follows, all from one sample in a study of T cells after posttransplantation cyclophosphamide. Sequenced by immunoSEQ multiplex PCR; TCRdb stores in-frame clones only, minus some. This table holds over 5,500 clones, approximately 92% found once. The sample consisted of CD4+ T cells sorted from blood. The receptors come from a woman aged 45 to 65 in good health and a related stem cell transplant donor. Both conserved end residues are part of each CDR3. The D gene is left open where the match is weak. Not all rows give a size; the values are once, few, many and, for expanded clones, a class.

TRBV6-6	TRBJ2-7	-	-	TGTGCCAGCAGCTCCCCCCGGCTAGCAGGCTACGAGCAGTACTTC	CASSSPRLAGYEQYF
TRBV6-1	TRBJ1-1	-	-	TGTGCCAGCATGAGACAGCTCATGAACACTGAAGCTTTCTTT	CASMRQLMNTEAFF
TRBV5-1	TRBJ1-1	-	TRBD1	TGCGCCAGCAGCTCCCCACGCGGGCAGGGGGCTACTGAAGCTTTCTTT	CASSSPRGQGATEAFF
TRBV6-6	TRBJ2-7	-	-	TGTGCCAGCAGTTACCTCCGCCAGGGTGTCACCTACGAGCAGTACTTC	CASSYLRQGVTYEQYF
TRBV19	TRBJ2-5	-	TRBD2	TGTGCCAGTAGTTATGGGAGCGGGAAGGGGACCCAGTACTTC	CASSYGSGKGTQYF
TRBV19	TRBJ2-2	-	-	TGTGCCAGTAGTACAACAGGGTTCTCCGGGGAGCTGTTTTTT	CASSTTGFSGELFF
TRBV5-4	TRBJ2-3	once	-	TGTGCCAGCAGCTGGAGGGACAGTTGGGATACGCAGTATTTT	CASSWRDSWDTQYF
TRBV5-1	TRBJ2-5	-	-	TGCGCCAGCAGCTTGGTGCGGGAAACCTTTGTCGAGACCCAGTACTTC	CASSLVRETFVETQYF
TRBV19	TRBJ1-6	-	-	TGTGCCAGTAGTATACGAATCTCAGGTGAAACCTCCTATAATTCACCCCTCCACTTT	CASSIRISGETSYNSPLHF
TRBV6-1	TRBJ2-7	-	-	TGTGCCAGCAGTGAAAAGGTCAGGGCAGACTACGAGCAGTACTTC	CASSEKVRADYEQYF